A selection of T cell receptor beta chains follows, all from one sample in a study of cytomegalovirus exposure and HLA in healthy donors. The data were produced by immunoSEQ multiplex PCR, yet TCRdb's version contains in-frame clones alone and is incomplete. The sample carries about 78,000 clones, almost 97% recorded once. Sequencing was done on a sample of PBMCs. These receptors were taken from a man between 18 and 35 years old in good health and CMV-seropositive. CDR3s include the opening cysteine and the closing phenylalanine or tryptophan. A D gene is named only where the DNA matches it firmly. Not every row has a clone size; where given, it reads once, few, many or a size class.

d_gene	abundance	v_gene	j_gene	CDR3nt	CDR3aa
NA	NA	TRBV9	TRBJ2-3	TGTGCCAGCAGCGTAGATGTCGGGTTCTACACAGATACGCAGTATTTT	CASSVDVGFYTDTQYF
TRBD1	NA	TRBV4-2	TRBJ2-3	TGTGCCAGCAGCCACGGGACAGGGGGCACAGATACGCAGTATTTT	CASSHGTGGTDTQYF
NA	NA	TRBV5-1	TRBJ1-1	TGCGCCAGCAGCTTGGCCATTAGGGGGAAGAACACTGAAGCTTTCTTT	CASSLAIRGKNTEAFF
TRBD2	NA	TRBV29-1	TRBJ2-1	TGCAGCGTGGCGACTAGCGGACGGCTTAGGGGTGAGCAGTTCTTC	CSVATSGRLRGEQFF
NA	NA	TRBV18	TRBJ1-2	TGTGCCAGCTCACCTACCCCGGGTCCGGACTATGGCTACACCTTC	CASSPTPGPDYGYTF
NA	NA	TRBV6-5	TRBJ2-1	TGTGCCAGCAGTTACTCGGTGGGGGCGCGAAATGAGCAGTTCTTC	CASSYSVGARNEQFF
TRBD1	NA	TRBV13	TRBJ2-1	TGTGCCAGCAGCCCCTACCCGGACAGGGGGAGGAATGAGCAGTTCTTC	CASSPYPDRGRNEQFF
NA	NA	TRBV4-1	TRBJ2-6	TGCGCCAGCAGCCCCACGATGGGAGCCGGGGCCAACGTCCTGACTTTC	CASSPTMGAGANVLTF
NA	once	TRBV7-2	TRBJ1-1	TGTGCCAGCAGCTTAAACGGAGGCACTGAAGCTTTCTTT	CASSLNGGTEAFF
NA	NA	TRBV11-2	TRBJ2-5	TGTGCCAGCAGCCCCTCGCGGGAGACCCAGTACTTC	CASSPSRETQYF
TRBD1	NA	TRBV27	TRBJ1-1	TGTGCCAGCAGCCGGACAGGGGGAGAAGCTTTCTTT	CASSRTGGEAFF
NA	NA	TRBV6-1	TRBJ1-5	TGTGCCAGCAGTGAAGAAGTGGCTCAGCCCCAGCATTTT	CASSEEVAQPQHF
TRBD2	NA	TRBV19	TRBJ2-1	TGTGCCAGTAGCCCCGGGGGGGACAATGAGCAGTTCTTC	CASSPGGDNEQFF
TRBD1	NA	TRBV5-1	TRBJ1-2	TGCGCCAGCAGCGAAATACAGGGGTCTGGCTACACCTTC	CASSEIQGSGYTF
TRBD2	NA	TRBV6-5	TRBJ2-1	TGTGCCAGCACCCGCGGCGGGAGGGATGAGCAGTTCTTC	CASTRGGRDEQFF
TRBD1	NA	TRBV27	TRBJ1-2	TGTGCCATCCTCAGCATAGGACAGGAGGCGTTCGGCTACACCTTC	CAILSIGQEAFGYTF
NA	NA	TRBV25-1	TRBJ2-3	TGTGCCAGCGGAGTGGGAGATACGCAGTATTTT	CASGVGDTQYF
NA	NA	TRBV29-1	TRBJ2-7	TGCAGCGTTGCAGGGGTTCTCTACGAGCAGTACTTC	CSVAGVLYEQYF
NA	NA	TRBV14	TRBJ2-3	TGTGCCAGCAGCCAACCATTACCCGGGGAGCAGTATTTT	CASSQPLPGEQYF
NA	NA	TRBV7-9	TRBJ2-2	TGTGCCAGCAGCTCGACAGGTGGGACCGGGGAGCTGTTTTTT	CASSSTGGTGELFF
NA	once	TRBV28	TRBJ1-5	TGTGCCAGCAGTGTCGGGGGGGATTATCAGCCCCAGCATTTT	CASSVGGDYQPQHF
NA	NA	TRBV19	TRBJ2-7	TGTGCCAGTAGTATAGGCCAGGACACCTACTACGAGCAGTACTTC	CASSIGQDTYYEQYF